One and the same sample provided the 7 T cell receptor beta chains below, sequenced in a study of technical replicates of blood from several donors. TCRdb's table, derived via immunoSEQ multiplex PCR, lists solely in-frame clones and lacks some. This table holds about 90,000 clones, roughly 94% found once. Source material: T cells isolated from PBMCs. All receptors derive from a human donor in good health.

The gene calls are TRBV19 and TRBJ2-1, with 12 bases aligning to TRBD2. Germline V gene sequence: CDR1 LNHDA, CDR2 SQIVND (reference sequence). CDR3 length: 16 amino acids. V shed 3 bases, J shed 5 bases, and the junction held 5 bases outside the gene matches. The CDR3 bases are TGTGCCAGTAGTATGATCAGACTAGCGGGAGACAATGAGCAGTTCTTC. Residues: CASSMIRLAGDNEQFF. Filled out from reference TRBV19 and TRBJ2-1, the complete variable domain reads DGGITQSPKYLFRKEGQNVTLSCEQNLNHDAMYWYRQDPGQGLRLIYYSQIVNDFQKGDIAEGYSVSREKKESFPLTVTSAQKNPTAFYLCASSMIRLAGDNEQFFGPGTRLTVL.

The rearrangement joins TRBV29-1 to TRBJ2-1; D is unresolved. CDR3 length: 19 amino acids. The V gene's germline CDR1 is SQVTM and CDR2 ANQGSEA. V was clipped by 0 bases and J by 6 bases, with 27 bases between them. CDR3 DNA sequence: TGCAGCGTTGAAGATCATATGAGTGGCGGTCAGCAAGCGCTCAATGAGCAGTTCTTC. Its translation is CSVEDHMSGGQQALNEQFF.

The V call is TRBV12-5, the J call TRBJ2-1; 7 bases fit TRBD2. CDR1 is LGHNT and CDR2 is FRNRAP in the germline V gene. The junction had 9 bases not matched to a gene; V was cut back by 2 bases and J by 5 bases. The CDR3 contains 16 residues. CDR3 bases: TGTGCTAGTGGTTTGCCAGGACTAGTTAGAGACAATGAGCAGTTCTTC. Its translation is CASGLPGLVRDNEQFF.

Regarding this clone: At the DNA level, this CDR3 is encoded by other sequences in the same sample as well. V usage is TRBV10-1 and J usage is TRBJ2-1; 7 nucleotides match TRBD2. The CDR3 is 14 residues long. V shed 6 bases and J 9 bases; nucleotides not matched to a gene: 11. Germline CDR1 reads WNHNN; CDR2 reads SYGVQD (reference sequence). Here the CDR3 DNA reads TGCGCCAGCAGGGGAGGGACTATCGCTGGTGAGCAGTTCTTC. Residues: CASRGGTIAGEQFF.

This sequence joins TRBV9 and TRBJ2-1; TRBD1 is a possible D gene (6 bases). CDR1 SGDLS and CDR2 YYNGEE come from the germline V gene. The CDR3 length is 15 residues. Trimming removed 4 bases from V and 0 bases from J, with 11 bases in between. CDR3 in DNA: TGTGCCAGCAGCCCCGGACAGAGCTCCTACAATGAGCAGTTCTTC. This gives the protein CASSPGQSSYNEQFF.

The V call is TRBV11-2, the J call TRBJ2-5, with D perhaps TRBD2 (6 bases). Per germline, CDR1 SGHAT and CDR2 FQNNGV. Trimming cost V 4 bases and J 1 base, with 7 bases left between them. The CDR3 is 13 residues long. CDR3 region: CASSWGVQETQYF. CDR3 in DNA: TGTGCCAGCAGCTGGGGGGTCCAAGAGACCCAGTACTTC.

CDR3 residues: CASSLSAGEAEQYF. As DNA, the CDR3 is TGTGCCAGCAGCTTGTCCGCAGGGGAAGCCGAGCAGTACTTC. The genes are TRBV5-5 and TRBJ2-7; TRBD1 might be the D (6 bases). Germline loops: CDR1 SGHKS, CDR2 YYEKEE (reference sequence). Trimming stripped 1 base from V and 6 bases from J, with 14 bases between. CDR3 length equals 14 residues.